Sequencing of this T cell receptor beta chain was carried out in a study of regulatory T cells in long-lasting Graves disease. At the level of the study: More than 5 years of antithyroid drugs with positive TSH receptor antibodies defined persistent Graves' disease. Study-wide findings and caveats: With a small sample size, accuracy may have been reduced. Persistent cases favored TRBV28, TRBJ1-2 and TRBJ2-5. Persistent Graves' patients showed reduced TCR diversity versus newly diagnosed patients.

Germline CDR1 reads SGHTA; CDR2 reads FQGNSA. The V end was cut by 2 bases, the J end by 1 base, with 8 bases between. CDR3 length: 14 amino acids. CDR3-region Arm-PCR and iRepertoire HTBI primers produced the TCR beta libraries. Via MiXCR, TCRdb re-called the multiplex PCR reads, giving one row per CDR3 protein. This repertoire shows about 450,000 distinct CDR3 sequences, roughly a quarter found once; its top ten account for around 26%. As for time point: persistent/refractory GD, antithyroid drugs over 5 years with positive TRAb. Construction of the TCR library relied on RNA isolated from PBMCs. This clonotype was counted ten times or more. Its antigen is still unknown.

The material was peripheral blood mononuclear cells (PBMCs), obtained when the disease was refractory, from a patient treated with antithyroid drugs. The chain recombines TRBV7-2 with TRBJ1-1; D possibly corresponds to TRBD1 (5 bases). This receptor was obtained from a female donor with Graves disease. The CDR3 coding sequence is TGTGCCAGCAGCTTACTTAGGGGGAACACTGAAGCTTTCTTT. Protein product: CASSLLRGNTEAFF. The full variable domain, its missing parts supplied by reference TRBV7-2 and TRBJ1-1, is GAGVSQSPSNKVTEKGKDVELRCDPISGHTALYWYRQSLGQGLEFLIYFQGNSAPDKSGLPSDRFSAERTGGSVSTLTIQRTQQEDSAVYLCASSLLRGNTEAFFGQGTRLTVV.